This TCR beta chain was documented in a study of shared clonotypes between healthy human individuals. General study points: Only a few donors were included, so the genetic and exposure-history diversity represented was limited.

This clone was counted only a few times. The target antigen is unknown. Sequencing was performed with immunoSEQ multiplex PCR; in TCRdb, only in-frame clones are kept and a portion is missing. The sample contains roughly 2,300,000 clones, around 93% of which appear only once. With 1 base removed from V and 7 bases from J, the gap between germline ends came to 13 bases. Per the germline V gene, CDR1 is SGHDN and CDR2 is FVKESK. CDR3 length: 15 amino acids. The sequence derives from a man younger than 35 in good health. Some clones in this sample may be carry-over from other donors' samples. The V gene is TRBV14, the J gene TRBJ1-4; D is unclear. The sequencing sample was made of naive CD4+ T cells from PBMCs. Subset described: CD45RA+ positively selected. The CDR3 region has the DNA TGTGCCAGCAGCCAAGTTGGGAGCGGCCCTGAAAAACTGTTTTTT. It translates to CASSQVGSGPEKLFF.